The following is a TCR beta chain sequence with its context. The target antigen is unknown. The sample carries other DNA sequences with the same CDR3. The data derive from a study of PD-1 blockade in classical Hodgkin lymphoma. Study-level points and caveats: TCR diversity rose significantly by C4D1 in CD4+ but not CD8+ cells.

Germline V CDR1 and CDR2: KGHSH, LQKENI. This CDR3 region has 13 residues. With 3 bases removed from V and 3 bases from J, the gap between germline ends came to 9 bases. The time point is: cycle 4 day 1 (C4D1), after 6 weeks of nivolumab. Every single patient, without exception, relapsed after autologous stem cell transplantation, and brentuximab vedotin exposure varied. CD4+ T cells were purified from thawed PBMCs by negative selection. The repertoire was sequenced with immunoSEQ multiplex PCR; TCRdb's copy has only in-frame clones and lacks some. The table has about 9,700 clones, around 79% seen once.

The chain has TRBV18 and TRBJ2-7, with D maybe TRBD1 (6 bases). This TCR was recovered from a human donor with classical Hodgkin lymphoma. The sequencing here drew on CD4+ T cells from blood, taken before the fourth cycle of nivolumab. CDR3 residues: CASSPEQGYEQYF. CDR3 coding DNA: TGTGCCAGCTCACCGGAACAGGGCTACGAGCAGTACTTC.